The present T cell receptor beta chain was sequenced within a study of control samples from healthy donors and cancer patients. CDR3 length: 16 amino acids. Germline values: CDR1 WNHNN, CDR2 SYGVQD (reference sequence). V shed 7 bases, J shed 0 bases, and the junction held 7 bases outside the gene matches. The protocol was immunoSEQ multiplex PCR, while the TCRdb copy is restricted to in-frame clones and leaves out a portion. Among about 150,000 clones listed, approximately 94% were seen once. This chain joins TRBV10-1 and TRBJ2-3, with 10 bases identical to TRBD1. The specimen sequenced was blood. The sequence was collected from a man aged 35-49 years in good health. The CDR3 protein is CASTIGQGVSTDTQYF. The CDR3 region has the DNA TGCGCCAGCACCATTGGACAGGGGGTCAGCACAGATACGCAGTATTTT.